Presented here are 11 T cell receptor beta chains from one specimen sequenced in a study of blood T cell repertoires in COVID-19. Sequencing was performed with immunoSEQ multiplex PCR; in TCRdb, only in-frame clones are kept and a portion is missing. The sample contains 50,000 or so clones, approximately 83% of which appear only once. The sequenced sample consisted of peripheral blood. The origin of the receptors is a man aged 40-49 years with acute or convalescent COVID-19.

The V call is TRBV18, the J call TRBJ1-3; TRBD1 might be the D (6 bases). The CDR3 totals 15 residues. V was pared by 5 bases and J by 6 bases, with 17 bases between. The germline V gene encodes CDR1 KGHSH and CDR2 LQKENI. The CDR3, as DNA: TGTGCCAGCTCAGCGGACAGTTCTCTGGCAAACACCATATATTTT. This sequence encodes CASSADSSLANTIYF.

V and J are TRBV19 and TRBJ2-2, with 7 bases matching TRBD1. CDR1 is LNHDA and CDR2 is SQIVND in the germline V gene (reference sequence). The CDR3 has 16 amino acids. V trimming: 2 bases; J trimming: 6 bases; junction bases outside the gene matches: 9. The CDR3 nucleotides are TGTGCCAGTAGTATACAGGGACAGCTAAGGGCCGGGGAGCTGTTTTTT. Amino acid sequence: CASSIQGQLRAGELFF.

The gene calls are TRBV15 and TRBJ2-1; no reliable D call. Trimming cost V 3 bases and J 7 bases, with 16 bases left between them. CDR3 length: 15 amino acids. From germline, CDR1 is LNHNV and CDR2 YYDKDF (reference sequence). This chain's CDR3 is CATSRESAVRNEQFF. The CDR3 DNA follows: TGTGCCACCAGCAGGGAATCGGCTGTGAGGAATGAGCAGTTCTTC.

V gene TRBV5-6 combines with J gene TRBJ2-7; 9 nucleotides agree with TRBD1. Germline V gene sequence: CDR1 SGHDT, CDR2 YYEEEE. This CDR3 has 15 residues. V shed 4 bases and J 2 bases; nucleotides not matched to a gene: 7. CDR3 sequence: CASSAEDRGTYEQYF. In nucleotides, the CDR3 is TGTGCCAGCAGCGCGGAGGACAGGGGAACCTACGAGCAGTACTTC.

V and J are TRBV9 and TRBJ2-3; D may be TRBD2 (6 bases). V was clipped by 2 bases and J by 6 bases, with 16 bases between them. Germline values: CDR1 SGDLS, CDR2 YYNGEE. This CDR3 comprises 15 residues. The CDR3 DNA reads TGTGCCAGCAGCGTTCTTAGCGGCTGGTGGGATACGCAGTATTTT. This translates into CASSVLSGWWDTQYF.

The chain couples TRBV10-3 to TRBJ2-7, with a tentative D call TRBD2 (6 bases). V lost 6 bases to trimming and J lost 4 bases, with 16 bases between them. The CDR3 runs 14 residues. CDR1 ENHRY and CDR2 SYGVKD come from the germline V gene. CDR3: CAIRETSTTYEQYF. CDR3 in DNA: TGTGCCATCAGGGAAACTAGCACCACGTACGAGCAGTACTTC.

This chain connects TRBV5-1 to TRBJ2-3, with 11 bases matching TRBD2. This CDR3 is 16 amino acids long. Trimming took 4 bases from V and 3 from J; bases not matched to a gene: 7. Germline values: CDR1 SGHRS, CDR2 YFSETQ. CDR3: CASSGIAGGATDTQYF. The CDR3 DNA is TGCGCCAGCAGCGGAATAGCGGGGGGGGCTACAGATACGCAGTATTTT.

V gene TRBV2 combines with J gene TRBJ2-2, with 10 bases aligning to TRBD1. V shed 7 bases, J shed 6 bases, and the junction held 5 bases outside the gene matches. CDR1 is SNHLY and CDR2 is FYNNEI in the germline V gene. This CDR3 is 14 amino acids long. The CDR3 coding sequence is TGTGCCAGCACTTCCGGGACAGGGGCCGGGGAGCTGTTTTTT. Amino acid sequence: CASTSGTGAGELFF.

This clone was counted between two and nine times. V and J are TRBV7-6 and TRBJ2-2; TRBD2 aligns across 7 bases. CDR1 SGHVS and CDR2 FNYEAQ come from the germline V gene. This CDR3 is 17 amino acids long. The V and J ends lost 2 bases and 1 base, in that order; junction bases with no gene match: 7. This CDR3 is CASSLRMGGRNTGELFF. DNA for the CDR3: TGTGCCAGCAGCTTACGAATGGGCGGGAGGAACACCGGGGAGCTGTTTTTT. Complete variable domain (other parts from reference TRBV7-6 and TRBJ2-2): GAGVSQSPRYKVTKRGQDVALRCDPISGHVSLYWYRQALGQGPEFLTYFNYEAQQDKSGLPNDRFSAERPEGSISTLTIQRTEQRDSAMYRCASSLRMGGRNTGELFFGEGSRLTVL.

Written as DNA, the CDR3 is TGTGCCAGCAGCCCAGGGACTAGCGGGTCGAACACCGGGGAGCTGTTTTTT. Its protein is CASSPGTSGSNTGELFF. V and J are TRBV5-6 and TRBJ2-2; 12 nucleotides agree with TRBD2. The CDR3 is 17 amino acids. With V trimmed by 4 bases and J by 0 bases, 4 bases remained unmatched. CDR1 is SGHDT and CDR2 is YYEEEE in the germline V gene.

The chain links TRBV5-6 to TRBJ1-1; 9 bases align to TRBD1. V dropped 4 bases and J dropped 5; count of bases not matched to a gene: 6. The V gene's germline CDR1 is SGHDT and CDR2 YYEEEE. The CDR3 sequence is 14 residues long. This CDR3 reads CASSPRDRETEAFF. CDR3 nucleotides: TGTGCCAGCAGCCCCCGGGACAGGGAAACTGAAGCTTTCTTT.